The rows below give T cell receptor beta chains drawn from one sample of a study of blood T cell repertoires in COVID-19. This table comes from immunoSEQ multiplex PCR, and its TCRdb copy is limited to in-frame clones, with some not included. The sample gives about 210,000 clones, 81% of which show up once; about 8.9% is in the top ten. Sequenced: PBMCs or T cells enriched from blood (not recorded which). Receptors were obtained from a woman between 50 and 59 years old with acute COVID-19. Each CDR3 is given with its conserved first and last residue. D genes are given only for firm matches. Size values are once, few and many counts, or a class for expanded clones, and some rows have none.

DNA: TGTGCCAGCAGCCAAGTTTGGGGCGGGACAGGGTTGTACGAGCAGTACTTC
CDR3: CASSQVWGGTGLYEQYF
V: TRBV3-1/TRBV3-2
D: TRBD1
size: NA
J: TRBJ2-7

DNA: TGCGCCAGCAGCTTACAGAACCCGAACACTGAAGCTTTCTTT
CDR3: CASSLQNPNTEAFF
V: TRBV5-1
D: NA
size: few
J: TRBJ1-1

DNA: TGTGCCAGTAGTCACGGACAGGTTAACACTGAAGCTTTCTTT
CDR3: CASSHGQVNTEAFF
V: TRBV19
D: TRBD1
size: NA
J: TRBJ1-1

DNA: TGTGCCAGCAGCTTAGTTGGCGGTCTCTCTGGAAACACCATATATTTT
CDR3: CASSLVGGLSGNTIYF
V: TRBV7-2
D: NA
size: NA
J: TRBJ1-3

DNA: TGTGCCAGCAGCCACCGGACAGCCTGGGAGCAGTACTTC
CDR3: CASSHRTAWEQYF
V: TRBV7-8
D: NA
size: NA
J: TRBJ2-7

DNA: TGCGCCAGCAGCCAAAGCGGGGTCGGGGGCTATTCACCCCTCCACTTT
CDR3: CASSQSGVGGYSPLHF
V: TRBV4-3
D: NA
size: NA
J: TRBJ1-6

DNA: TGTGCCAGCAGGCGGAGACAGGACTCCTACGAGCAGTACTTC
CDR3: CASRRRQDSYEQYF
V: TRBV6-5
D: NA
size: few
J: TRBJ2-7

DNA: TGTGCCAGCAGGGAGCCAGGGGGAAGGAATGAGCAGTTCTTC
CDR3: CASREPGGRNEQFF
V: TRBV6-5
D: TRBD1
size: NA
J: TRBJ2-1

DNA: TGTGCCAGCAGTACGACAGGCGTCACTAACTATGGCTACACCTTC
CDR3: CASSTTGVTNYGYTF
V: TRBV11-2
D: NA
size: NA
J: TRBJ1-2

DNA: TGTGCCACCAGTGAAGCAGGGACAGGGGGCCGGAATCAGCCCCAGCATTTT
CDR3: CATSEAGTGGRNQPQHF
V: TRBV24-1
D: TRBD1
size: NA
J: TRBJ1-5

DNA: TGCGCCAGCAGCCAGTTGGGGACTAGTACGGCGCAGTACTTC
CDR3: CASSQLGTSTAQYF
V: TRBV4-1
D: TRBD2
size: NA
J: TRBJ2-7

DNA: TGTGCCTGGAGTGTATTGTCCAGGGTCACCGGGGAGCAGTACTTC
CDR3: CAWSVLSRVTGEQYF
V: TRBV30
D: NA
size: NA
J: TRBJ2-7